The clone carrying this T cell receptor (beta chain) was seen many times. The source of the sample is a study of shared clonotypes between healthy human individuals. The repertoire was sequenced with immunoSEQ multiplex PCR; TCRdb's copy has only in-frame clones and lacks some. The sample lists 110,000 or so clones, around 73% occurring once. Trimming stripped 7 bases from V and 8 bases from J, with 8 bases between. CDR3 length: 10 amino acids. Germline assignment: CDR1 SQVTM and CDR2 ANQGSEA. The sequence was collected from a woman in her 30s in good health. The specimen was memory CD8+ T cells sorted from blood. The sample's subset: CD45RO+ cells pooled with CCR7-negative TemRA cells. This chain uses TRBV29-1 with TRBJ1-4; D gene uncertain. As DNA, the CDR3 is TGCAGCGCCTTACAAGAAAAACTGTTTTTT. It is translated as CSALQEKLFF. Drawing the rest from reference TRBV29-1 and TRBJ1-4, the complete variable domain is SAVISQKPSRDICQRGTSLTIQCQVDSQVTMMFWYRQQPGQSLTLIATANQGSEATYESGFVIDKFPISRPNLTFSTLTVSNMSPEDSSIYLCSALQEKLFFGSGTQLSVL.